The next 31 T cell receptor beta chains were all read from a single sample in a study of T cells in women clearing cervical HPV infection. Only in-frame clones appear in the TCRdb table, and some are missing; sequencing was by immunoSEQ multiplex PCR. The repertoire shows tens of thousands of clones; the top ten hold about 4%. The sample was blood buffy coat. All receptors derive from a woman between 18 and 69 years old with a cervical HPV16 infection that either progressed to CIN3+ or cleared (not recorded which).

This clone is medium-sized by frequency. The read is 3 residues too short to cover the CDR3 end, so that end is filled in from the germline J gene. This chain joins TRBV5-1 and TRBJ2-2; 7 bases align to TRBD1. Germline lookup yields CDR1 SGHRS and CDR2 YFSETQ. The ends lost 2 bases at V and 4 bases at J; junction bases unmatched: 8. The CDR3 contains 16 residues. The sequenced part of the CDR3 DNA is TGCGCCAGCAGCTTCCGACAGGGTCGGGTCACCGGGGAG. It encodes CASSFRQGRVTGE. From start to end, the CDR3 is CASSFRQGRVTGELFF.

The part of the CDR3 DNA that was read is TGCGCCAGCCGCATTGGATGGGGCGGGGTGCGTGAAAACATT. Translating it yields CASRIGWGGVRENI. The entire CDR3 protein reads CASRIGWGGVRENIQYF. The V gene is TRBV23-1, the J gene TRBJ2-4, with a weak D call TRBD2 (6 bases). The read ends 3 residues shy of where the CDR3 ends; the end is completed using the germline J gene. Being an ORF, TRBV23-1 has a function that is uncertain. This CDR3 contains 17 residues. Trimming pared 8 bases from V and 5 bases from J, leaving 25 bases between.

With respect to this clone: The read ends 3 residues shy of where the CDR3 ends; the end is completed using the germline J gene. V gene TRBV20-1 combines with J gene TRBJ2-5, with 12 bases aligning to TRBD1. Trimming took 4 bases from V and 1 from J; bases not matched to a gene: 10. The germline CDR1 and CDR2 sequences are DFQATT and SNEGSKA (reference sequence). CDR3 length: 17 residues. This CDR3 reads CSAKGGTGGPTQETQYF. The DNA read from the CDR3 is TGCAGTGCTAAAGGCGGGACAGGGGGCCCTACCCAAGAGACC.

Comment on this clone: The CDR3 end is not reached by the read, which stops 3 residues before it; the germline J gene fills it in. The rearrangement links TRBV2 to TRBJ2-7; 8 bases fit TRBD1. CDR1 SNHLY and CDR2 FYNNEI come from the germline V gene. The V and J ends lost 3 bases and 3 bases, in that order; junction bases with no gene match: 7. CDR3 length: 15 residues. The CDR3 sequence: CASSDSTGVNYEQYF. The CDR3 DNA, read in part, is TGTGCCAGCAGTGACTCGACAGGGGTGAACTACGAG.

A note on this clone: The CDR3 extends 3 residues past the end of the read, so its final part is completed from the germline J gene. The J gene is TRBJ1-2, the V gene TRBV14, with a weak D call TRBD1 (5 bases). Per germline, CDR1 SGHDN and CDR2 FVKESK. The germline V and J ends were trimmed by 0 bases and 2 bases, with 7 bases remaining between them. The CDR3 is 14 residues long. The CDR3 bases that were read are TGTGCCAGCAGCCAAGATGCAGGGAACTATGGC. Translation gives CASSQDAGNYG. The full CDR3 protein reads CASSQDAGNYGYTF.

This chain's CDR3 is CASTRTDWYTEAFF. The part of the CDR3 DNA that was read is TGTGCCAGTACCCGGACAGATTGGTACACTGAA. The chain joins TRBV19 to TRBJ1-1; a possible D gene is TRBD1 (6 bases). The read finishes 3 residues shy of the CDR3 end, and the germline J gene is used to complete it. This CDR3 region has 14 residues. Looked up from germline, CDR1 is LNHDA and CDR2 is SQIVND (reference sequence). Trimming cost V 7 bases and J 3 bases, with 15 bases left between them.

The CDR3 sequence: CASSQLGQANEKLFF. Partial CDR3 DNA: TGTGCCAGTAGCCAGTTGGGGCAGGCCAATGAAAAA. The J gene is TRBJ1-4, the V gene TRBV19, with D possibly TRBD1 on 5 matching bases. The read gets to within 3 residues of the CDR3 end, and the germline J gene fills in the rest. Trimming removed 6 bases from V and 5 bases from J, with 16 bases in between. The CDR3 extends over 15 amino acids. Germline V gene sequence: CDR1 LNHDA, CDR2 SQIVND (reference sequence).

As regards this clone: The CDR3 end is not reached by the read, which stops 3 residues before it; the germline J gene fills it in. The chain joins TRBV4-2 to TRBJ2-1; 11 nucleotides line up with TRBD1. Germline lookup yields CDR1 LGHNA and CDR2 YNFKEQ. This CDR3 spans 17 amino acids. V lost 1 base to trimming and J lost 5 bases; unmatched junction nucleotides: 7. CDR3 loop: CASSQGTGGKVNNEQFF. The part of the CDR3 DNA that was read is TGTGCCAGCAGCCAAGGGACAGGGGGCAAGGTTAACAATGAG.

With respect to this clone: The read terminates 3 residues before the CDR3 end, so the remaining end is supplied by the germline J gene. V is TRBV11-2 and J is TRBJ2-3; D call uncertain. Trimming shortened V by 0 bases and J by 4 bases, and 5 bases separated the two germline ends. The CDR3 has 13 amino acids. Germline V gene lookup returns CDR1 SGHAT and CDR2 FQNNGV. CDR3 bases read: TGTGCCAGCAGCTTAGACCCAGCAGATACG. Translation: CASSLDPADT. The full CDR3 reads CASSLDPADTQYF.

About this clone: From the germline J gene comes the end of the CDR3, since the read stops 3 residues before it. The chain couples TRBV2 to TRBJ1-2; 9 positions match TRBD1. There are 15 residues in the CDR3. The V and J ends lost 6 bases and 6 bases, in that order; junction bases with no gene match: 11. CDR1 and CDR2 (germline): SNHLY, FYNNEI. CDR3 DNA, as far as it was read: TGTGCCAGCAGGCCGGGACAGGGAATAGCTAATGGC. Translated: CASRPGQGIANG. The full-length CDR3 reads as CASRPGQGIANGYTF.

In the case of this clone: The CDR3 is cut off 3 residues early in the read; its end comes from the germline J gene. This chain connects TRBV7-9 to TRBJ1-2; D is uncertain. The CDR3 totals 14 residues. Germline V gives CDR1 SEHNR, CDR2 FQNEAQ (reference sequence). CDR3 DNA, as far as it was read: TGTGCCAGCGTCTTCCCAGGTTCCTACAATGAC. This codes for CASVFPGSYND. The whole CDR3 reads CASVFPGSYNDYTF.

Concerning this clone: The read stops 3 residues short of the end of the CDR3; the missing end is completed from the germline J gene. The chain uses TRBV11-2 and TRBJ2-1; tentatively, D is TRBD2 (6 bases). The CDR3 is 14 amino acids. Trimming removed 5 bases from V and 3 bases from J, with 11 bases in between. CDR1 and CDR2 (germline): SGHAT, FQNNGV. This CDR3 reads CASSLGLYYNEQFF. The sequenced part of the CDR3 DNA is TGTGCCAGCAGCCTAGGACTATACTACAATGAG.

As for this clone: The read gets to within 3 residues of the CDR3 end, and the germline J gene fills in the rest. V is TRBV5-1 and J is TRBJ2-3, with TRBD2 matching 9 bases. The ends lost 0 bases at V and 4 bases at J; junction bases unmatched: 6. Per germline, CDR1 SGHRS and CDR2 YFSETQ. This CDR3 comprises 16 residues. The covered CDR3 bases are TGCGCCAGCAGCTTGGTGTTTCTAGCGGGATCAGATACG. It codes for CASSLVFLAGSDT. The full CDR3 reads CASSLVFLAGSDTQYF. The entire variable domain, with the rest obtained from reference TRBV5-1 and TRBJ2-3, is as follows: KAGVTQTPRYLIKTRGQQVTLSCSPISGHRSVSWYQQTPGQGLQFLFEYFSETQRNKGNFPGRFSGRQFSNSRSEMNVSTLELGDSALYLCASSLVFLAGSDTQYFGPGTRLTVL.

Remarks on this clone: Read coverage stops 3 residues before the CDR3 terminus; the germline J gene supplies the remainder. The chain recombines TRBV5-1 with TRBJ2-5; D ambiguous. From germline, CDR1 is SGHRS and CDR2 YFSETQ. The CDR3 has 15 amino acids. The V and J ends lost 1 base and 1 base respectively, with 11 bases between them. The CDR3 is CASSLFQSGQETQYF. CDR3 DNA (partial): TGCGCCAGCAGCTTGTTCCAATCCGGCCAAGAGACC. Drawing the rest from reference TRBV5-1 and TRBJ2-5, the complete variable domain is KAGVTQTPRYLIKTRGQQVTLSCSPISGHRSVSWYQQTPGQGLQFLFEYFSETQRNKGNFPGRFSGRQFSNSRSEMNVSTLELGDSALYLCASSLFQSGQETQYFGPGTRLLVL.

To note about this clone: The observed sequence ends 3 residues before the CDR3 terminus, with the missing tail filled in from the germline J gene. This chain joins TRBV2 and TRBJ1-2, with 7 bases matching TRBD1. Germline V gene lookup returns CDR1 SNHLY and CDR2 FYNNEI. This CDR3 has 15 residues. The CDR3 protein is CASSKDRINSYDYTF. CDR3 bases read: TGTGCCAGCAGCAAGGACAGGATAAACTCCTACGAC.

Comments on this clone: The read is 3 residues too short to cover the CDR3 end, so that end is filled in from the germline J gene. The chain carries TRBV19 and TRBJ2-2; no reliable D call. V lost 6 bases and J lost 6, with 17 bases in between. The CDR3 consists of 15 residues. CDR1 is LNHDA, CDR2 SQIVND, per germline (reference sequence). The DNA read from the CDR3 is TGTGCCAGTAGCAACCCCATTCCTATTCCCGGGGAG. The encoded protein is CASSNPIPIPGE. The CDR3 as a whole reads CASSNPIPIPGELFF. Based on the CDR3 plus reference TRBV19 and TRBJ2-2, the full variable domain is DGGITQSPKYLFRKEGQNVTLSCEQNLNHDAMYWYRQDPGQGLRLIYYSQIVNDFQKGDIAEGYSVSREKKESFPLTVTSAQKNPTAFYLCASSNPIPIPGELFFGEGSRLTVL.

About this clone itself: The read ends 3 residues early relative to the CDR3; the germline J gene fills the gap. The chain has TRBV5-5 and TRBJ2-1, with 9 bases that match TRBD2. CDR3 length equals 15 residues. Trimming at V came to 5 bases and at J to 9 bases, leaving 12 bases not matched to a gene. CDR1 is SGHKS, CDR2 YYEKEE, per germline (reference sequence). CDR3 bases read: TGTGCCAGCAGGTTGAACAGGGGACTAGCCGGTGAG. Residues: CASRLNRGLAGE. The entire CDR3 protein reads CASRLNRGLAGEQFF.

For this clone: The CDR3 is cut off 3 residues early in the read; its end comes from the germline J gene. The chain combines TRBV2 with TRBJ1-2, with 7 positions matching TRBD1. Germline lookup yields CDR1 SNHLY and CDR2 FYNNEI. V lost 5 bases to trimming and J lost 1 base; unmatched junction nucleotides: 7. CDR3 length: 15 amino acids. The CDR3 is CASSMQGVGNYGYTF. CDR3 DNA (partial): TGTGCCAGCAGTATGCAGGGGGTGGGTAACTATGGC.

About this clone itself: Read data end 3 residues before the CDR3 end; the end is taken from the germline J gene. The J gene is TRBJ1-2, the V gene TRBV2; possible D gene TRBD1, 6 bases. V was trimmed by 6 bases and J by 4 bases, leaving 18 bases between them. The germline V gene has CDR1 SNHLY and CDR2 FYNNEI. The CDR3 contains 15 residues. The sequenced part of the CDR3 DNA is TGTGCCAGCAGCGGCAAGGACAGTCGTTCCTATGGC. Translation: CASSGKDSRSYG. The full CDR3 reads CASSGKDSRSYGYTF.

CDR3 DNA (partial): TGTGCCAGCAGCTCCGGAGGGTACCAAGAGACC. It codes for CASSSGGYQET. In full, the CDR3 is CASSSGGYQETQYF. This chain uses TRBV7-6 with TRBJ2-5; a possible D gene is TRBD2 (6 bases). The read finishes 3 residues shy of the CDR3 end, and the germline J gene is used to complete it. The CDR3 runs 14 residues. Trimming took off 4 bases at V and 0 bases at J, with 9 bases between the two ends. Germline CDR1 is SGHVS and CDR2 is FNYEAQ.

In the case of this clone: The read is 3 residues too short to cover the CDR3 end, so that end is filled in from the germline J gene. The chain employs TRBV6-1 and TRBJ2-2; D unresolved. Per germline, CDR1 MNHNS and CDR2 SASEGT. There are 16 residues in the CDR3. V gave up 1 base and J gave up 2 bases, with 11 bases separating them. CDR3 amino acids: CASSEGLIFNTGELFF. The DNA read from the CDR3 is TGTGCCAGCAGTGAAGGACTCATTTTCAACACCGGGGAG.

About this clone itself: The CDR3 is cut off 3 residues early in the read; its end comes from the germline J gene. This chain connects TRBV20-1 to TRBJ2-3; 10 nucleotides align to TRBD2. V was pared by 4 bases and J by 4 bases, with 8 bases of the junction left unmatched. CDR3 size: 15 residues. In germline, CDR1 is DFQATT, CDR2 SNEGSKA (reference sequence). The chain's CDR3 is CSAIKREGRADTQYF. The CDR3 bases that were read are TGCAGTGCTATTAAGCGGGAGGGCCGGGCAGATACG.

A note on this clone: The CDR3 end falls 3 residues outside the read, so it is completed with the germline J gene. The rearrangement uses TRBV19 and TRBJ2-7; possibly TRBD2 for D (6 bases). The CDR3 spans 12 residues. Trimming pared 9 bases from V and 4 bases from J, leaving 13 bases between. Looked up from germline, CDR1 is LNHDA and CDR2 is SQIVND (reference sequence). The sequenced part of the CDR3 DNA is TGTGCCAGCAGTCCGGGACTGTACGAG. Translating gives CASSPGLYE. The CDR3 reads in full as CASSPGLYEQYF.

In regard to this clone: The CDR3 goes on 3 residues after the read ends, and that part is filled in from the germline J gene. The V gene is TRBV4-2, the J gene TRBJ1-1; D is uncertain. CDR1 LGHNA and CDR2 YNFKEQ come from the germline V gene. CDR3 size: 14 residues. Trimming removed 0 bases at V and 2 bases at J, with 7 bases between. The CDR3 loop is CASSQDRGNTEAFF. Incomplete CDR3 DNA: TGTGCCAGCAGCCAAGATCGGGGTAACACTGAA.

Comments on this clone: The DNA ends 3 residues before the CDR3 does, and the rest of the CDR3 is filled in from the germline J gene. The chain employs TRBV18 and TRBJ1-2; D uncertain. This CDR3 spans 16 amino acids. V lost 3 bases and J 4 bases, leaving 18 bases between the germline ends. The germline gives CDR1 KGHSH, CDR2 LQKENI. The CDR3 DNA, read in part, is TGTGCCAGCTCACCTAAGACATCTCACTCCCCCTATGGC. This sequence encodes CASSPKTSHSPYG. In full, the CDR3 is CASSPKTSHSPYGYTF.

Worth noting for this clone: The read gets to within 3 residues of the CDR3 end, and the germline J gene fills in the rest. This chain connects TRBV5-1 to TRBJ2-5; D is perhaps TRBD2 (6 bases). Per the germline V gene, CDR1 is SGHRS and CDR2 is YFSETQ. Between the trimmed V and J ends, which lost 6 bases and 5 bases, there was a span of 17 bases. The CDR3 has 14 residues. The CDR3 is CASNPQRVDETQYF. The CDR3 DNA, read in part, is TGCGCCAGCAACCCCCAGCGGGTAGACGAGACC.

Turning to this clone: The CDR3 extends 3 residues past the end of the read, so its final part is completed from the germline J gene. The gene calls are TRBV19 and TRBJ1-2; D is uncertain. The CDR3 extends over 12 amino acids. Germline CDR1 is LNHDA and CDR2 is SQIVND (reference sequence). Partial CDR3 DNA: TGTGCCAGTAGTATGTACATGCATGAC. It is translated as CASSMYMHD. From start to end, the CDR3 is CASSMYMHDYTF.

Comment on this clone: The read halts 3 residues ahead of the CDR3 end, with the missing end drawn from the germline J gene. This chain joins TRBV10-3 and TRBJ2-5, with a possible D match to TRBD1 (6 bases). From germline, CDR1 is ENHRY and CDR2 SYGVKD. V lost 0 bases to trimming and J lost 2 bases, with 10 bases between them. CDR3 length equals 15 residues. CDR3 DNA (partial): TGTGCCATCAGTGAGTCGATGAGGGGGCAAGAGACC. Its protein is CAISESMRGQET. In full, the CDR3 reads CAISESMRGQETQYF.

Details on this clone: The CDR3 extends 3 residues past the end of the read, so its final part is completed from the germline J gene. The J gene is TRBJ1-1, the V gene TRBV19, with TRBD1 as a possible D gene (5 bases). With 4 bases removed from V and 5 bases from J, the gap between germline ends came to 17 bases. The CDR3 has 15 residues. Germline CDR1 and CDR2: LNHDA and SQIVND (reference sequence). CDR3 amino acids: CASSTKTDLRTEAFF. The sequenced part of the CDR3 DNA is TGTGCCAGTAGTACCAAGACAGACCTGAGGACTGAA.

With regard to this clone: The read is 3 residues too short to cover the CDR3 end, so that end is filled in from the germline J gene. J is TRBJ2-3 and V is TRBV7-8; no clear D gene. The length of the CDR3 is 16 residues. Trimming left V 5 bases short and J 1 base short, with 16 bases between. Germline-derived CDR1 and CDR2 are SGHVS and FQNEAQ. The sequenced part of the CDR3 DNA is TGTGCCAGCAGCCCATTTGCAGGCCGAGGCACAGATACG. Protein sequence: CASSPFAGRGTDT. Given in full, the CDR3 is CASSPFAGRGTDTQYF.

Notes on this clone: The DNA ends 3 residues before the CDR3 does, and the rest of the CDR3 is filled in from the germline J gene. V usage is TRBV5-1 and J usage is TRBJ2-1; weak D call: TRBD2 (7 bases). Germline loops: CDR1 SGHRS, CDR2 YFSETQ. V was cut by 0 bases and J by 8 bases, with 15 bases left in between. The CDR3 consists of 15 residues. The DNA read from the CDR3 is TGCGCCAGCAGCTTGGGGGCGGGAGAGGGGGATGAG. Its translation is CASSLGAGEGDE. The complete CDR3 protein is CASSLGAGEGDEQFF.